This T cell receptor beta chain emerged from a study of cytomegalovirus exposure and HLA in healthy donors. The CDR3 has 16 amino acids. Trimming at V came to 0 bases and at J to 4 bases, leaving 5 bases not matched to a gene. Germline CDR1 reads MNHEY; CDR2 reads SVGAGI. 13 Jbeta primers and 60 Vbeta primers were used for the PCR. Profiling relied on immunoSEQ multiplex PCR, and the TCRdb table lists in-frame clones only, not all of them. This sample carries over 150,000 clones, more than 75% of them seen once, and the ten largest clones take 2.5% to 3%. Sequenced input: PBMCs. The chain carries TRBV6-5 and TRBJ1-5, with 8 bases matching TRBD1. This sequence originates from a man aged 25 to 40 in good health and CMV-seropositive. CDR3 nucleotides: TGTGCCAGCAGTTACTCCGCAGGGGGCGTGAATCAGCCCCAGCATTTT. Translated: CASSYSAGGVNQPQHF.